This T cell receptor (beta chain) was sequenced for a study of cytomegalovirus exposure and HLA in healthy donors. Background on the study: Samples from HLA-typed donors yielded about 85 million unique TCRs in an early data release. Findings and caveats of the study: Based on reports, TCR beta sequences accurately predicted HLA-A and HLA-B alleles for most subjects. A few V segments could not be told apart, such as TRBV6-2 and TRBV6-3, and were left out.

V shed 5 bases and J shed 5 bases, with 21 bases lying between them. The CDR3 has 16 amino acids. Per germline, CDR1 SGHAT and CDR2 FQNNGV. Turning to this clone: What it recognizes is unknown.

The study ran its PCR with 60 Vbeta and 13 Jbeta primers. Produced via immunoSEQ multiplex PCR; TCRdb's table is partial and in-frame only. The sample contains 65,000 or so clones, roughly 80% of which appear only once. Participants comprised healthy donors of bone marrow. This chain joins TRBV11-2 and TRBJ2-5, with a possible D match to TRBD2 (7 bases). The sample consisted of PBMCs. The sequence derives from a woman in her 40s in good health and CMV-seropositive. Here the CDR3 DNA reads TGTGCCAGCAGCCTACGGGGGAGGGGGGCCGGGGAGACCCAGTACTTC. It translates to CASSLRGRGAGETQYF.